This TCR beta chain is drawn from a study of T cell responses to AZD1222 COVID-19 vaccine. V was pared by 7 bases and J by 0 bases, with 13 bases between. The CDR3 is 15 residues long. Germline V gene data show CDR1 as SNHLY and CDR2 as FYNNEI. Data came from immunoSEQ multiplex PCR; TCRdb stores just in-frame clones and leaves some out. Here the sample spans some 120,000 clones, 89% being singletons. The count of this clone is one. The TCR originated in an adult in good health. The chain uses TRBV2 and TRBJ2-1; D not certain. The specimen comprised peripheral blood, sampled on day 0 of AZD1222 vaccination. In DNA form, the CDR3 reads TGTGCCAGCAAGTTCAAGAAGAGCTCCTACAATGAGCAGTTCTTC. Amino acid sequence: CASKFKKSSYNEQFF. The variable domain in full, completed from reference TRBV2 and TRBJ2-1, reads EPEVTQTPSHQVTQMGQEVILRCVPISNHLYFYWYRQILGQKVEFLVSFYNNEISEKSEIFDDQFSVERPDGSNFTLKIRSTKLEDSAMYFCASKFKKSSYNEQFFGPGTRLTVL.